Presented here are 29 T cell receptor beta chains from one specimen sequenced in a study of T cells after posttransplantation cyclophosphamide. The data were produced by immunoSEQ multiplex PCR, yet TCRdb's version contains in-frame clones alone and is incomplete. Listed here are tens of thousands of clones without any singletons, the top ten holding roughly 1.5%. Sequenced: PBMCs. These receptors came from a man aged 45-65 years in good health, CMV-negative, and a related stem cell transplant donor.

This clone was observed a few times. The rearrangement links TRBV7-8 to TRBJ2-3; weak D call: TRBD2 (6 bases). V lost 0 bases, J lost 1 base, and 11 bases lay in between. CDR1 is SGHVS, CDR2 FQNEAQ, per germline. The CDR3 has 16 residues. CDR3 sequence reads: CASSLAVPSGTDTQYF. CDR3 DNA: TGTGCCAGCAGCTTAGCGGTCCCTAGCGGCACAGATACGCAGTATTTT.

This chain joins TRBV7-3 and TRBJ2-1; 8 nucleotides agree with TRBD2. Germline CDR1 SGHTA, CDR2 FQGTGA. The CDR3 length is 17 residues. With 5 bases clipped from V and 5 bases from J, the junction kept 14 bases outside the gene matches. CDR3 loop: CASSKPGQAGADNEQFF. CDR3 nucleotide sequence: TGTGCCAGCAGCAAGCCGGGACAAGCGGGAGCCGACAATGAGCAGTTCTTC.

In its sample, this clone was seen many times. The rearrangement uses TRBV7-9 and TRBJ1-1; D is perhaps TRBD1 (6 bases). The CDR3 consists of 15 residues. The germline V gene encodes CDR1 SEHNR and CDR2 FQNEAQ (reference sequence). Trimming stripped 5 bases from V and 1 base from J, with 14 bases between. The chain's CDR3 is CASSEGRGRNTEAFF. CDR3 nucleotide sequence: TGTGCCAGCAGCGAGGGCAGGGGCAGGAACACTGAAGCTTTCTTT.

This clone was seen at least ten times. V usage is TRBV19 and J usage is TRBJ1-1; no reliable D call. Germline V gives CDR1 LNHDA, CDR2 SQIVND (reference sequence). The CDR3 consists of 13 residues. V was clipped by 10 bases and J by 6 bases, with 18 bases between them. CDR3 coding DNA: TGTGCCACCAGCAGGTCGCCCGTCTCTGAAGCTTTCTTT. Translated: CATSRSPVSEAFF.

This clone was recorded at least ten times. This sequence joins TRBV5-5 and TRBJ2-2, with 14 bases lining up with TRBD2. The ends lost 4 bases at V and 7 bases at J; junction bases unmatched: 6. The germline CDR1 and CDR2 sequences are SGHKS and YYEKEE (reference sequence). The CDR3 spans 16 residues. The CDR3 DNA sequence: TGTGCCAGCAGCCGACTAGCGGGAGGGCCAATCGGGGAGCTGTTTTTT. It translates to CASSRLAGGPIGELFF. Supplemented by reference TRBV5-5 and TRBJ2-2, the full variable domain reads DAGVTQSPTHLIKTRGQQVTLRCSPISGHKSVSWYQQVLGQGPQFIFQYYEKEERGRGNFPDRFSARQFPNYSSELNVNALLLGDSALYLCASSRLAGGPIGELFFGEGSRLTVL.

This clone came up many times. This chain joins TRBV6-5 and TRBJ2-3, with a tentative D call TRBD2 (5 bases). The germline CDR1 and CDR2 sequences are MNHEY and SVGAGI. The length of the CDR3 is 16 residues. V gave up 0 bases and J gave up 4 bases, with 14 bases separating them. The CDR3 nucleotides read TGTGCCAGCAGTTACTCGAGAGGGAGTGGGGCAGATACGCAGTATTTT. This gives the protein CASSYSRGSGADTQYF.

The gene calls are TRBV7-2 and TRBJ2-5; 9 bases map to TRBD1. The J call may be mistaken, given a closer DNA end match to TRBJ2-7. The CDR3 sequence is 15 residues long. The germline V gene has CDR1 SGHTA and CDR2 FQGNSA. In nucleotides, the CDR3 is TGTGCCAGCAGCCACGAGCCGGGACAGGGACGCGAGCAGTACTTC. Its protein product is CASSHEPGQGREQYF.

At least ten counts were recorded for this clone. The genes are TRBV27 and TRBJ1-1, with 9 bases identical to TRBD1. CDR1 is MNHEY, CDR2 SMNVEV, per germline (reference sequence). The V and J ends lost 5 bases and 11 bases, in that order; junction bases with no gene match: 15. The CDR3 consists of 15 residues. CDR3 region: CASSVTGGGISVAFF. The DNA for the CDR3 is TGTGCCAGCAGTGTAACAGGGGGCGGTATCTCGGTCGCTTTCTTT.

This clone appeared many times. The gene calls are TRBV28 and TRBJ1-4, with 8 bases lining up with TRBD1. V dropped 2 bases and J dropped 8; count of bases not matched to a gene: 4. CDR3 length: 14 amino acids. CDR1 is MDHEN and CDR2 is SYDVKM in the germline V gene. CDR3 in DNA: TGTGCCAGCAGTTTACAGGGGGCGAAAGAAAAACTGTTTTTT. This codes for CASSLQGAKEKLFF.

The table lists this clone with many counts. The chain recombines TRBV14 with TRBJ2-1; D is possibly TRBD1 (6 bases). The germline CDR1 and CDR2 sequences are SGHDN and FVKESK. V was shortened by 6 bases and J by 6 bases, with 15 bases between the two germline ends. The CDR3 has 14 amino acids. The CDR3 DNA reads as TGTGCCAGCAGGTCAAGGGGGAGCCCCAATGAGCAGTTCTTC. Translated, it gives CASRSRGSPNEQFF.

The V call is TRBV7-3, the J call TRBJ2-1, with 14 bases fitting TRBD2. The trim removed 6 bases at V and 9 bases at J, leaving 10 bases unmatched. The CDR3 covers 16 residues. Germline CDR1 and CDR2: SGHTA and FQGTGA. The CDR3 nucleotides read TGTGCCAGCAGTCCAGCCGGGACTAGCGGGAGTGGTGAGCAGTTCTTC. It translates to CASSPAGTSGSGEQFF.

At least ten counts were recorded for this clone. V gene TRBV7-3 combines with J gene TRBJ2-3, with TRBD2 as a possible D gene (5 bases). The CDR3 has 18 residues. Trimming removed 5 bases from V and 4 bases from J, with 25 bases in between. The germline V gene has CDR1 SGHTA and CDR2 FQGTGA. CDR3 in DNA: TGTGCCAGCAGCCCCCGTGCGGGCCGCAAATTCTCGCCAGATACGCAGTATTTT. It specifies CASSPRAGRKFSPDTQYF.

This clone has ten or more counts. The V and J genes are TRBV2 and TRBJ1-6, with D unclear. The CDR3 consists of 14 residues. The germline V and J ends were trimmed by 8 bases and 7 bases, with 15 bases remaining between them. Germline CDR1 SNHLY, CDR2 FYNNEI. In nucleotides, the CDR3 is TGTGCCAGCGTCCACCCCCGGGAAAATTCACCCCTCCACTTT. It translates to CASVHPRENSPLHF.

This clone was seen at least ten times. The V and J genes are TRBV29-1 and TRBJ2-2; maybe TRBD1 (7 bases). The CDR3 runs 17 residues. CDR1 is SQVTM and CDR2 is ANQGSEA in the germline V gene. Between the trimmed V and J ends, which lost 0 bases and 4 bases, there was a span of 18 bases. CDR3 sequence: CSVEDRGRTGATGELFF. The CDR3 region has the DNA TGCAGCGTTGAAGACCGGGGGCGAACAGGGGCCACCGGGGAGCTGTTTTTT.

This clone came up many times. V and J are TRBV11-1 and TRBJ1-6; tentative D call: TRBD1 (5 bases). The CDR3 is 15 amino acids. The V gene lost 2 bases and the J gene lost 7 bases, with 12 bases spanning the gap. Germline loops: CDR1 SGHAT, CDR2 FQDESV (reference sequence). The CDR3 reads CASSLLAGSNSPLHF. The CDR3 nucleotides read TGTGCCAGCAGCTTATTGGCAGGGTCGAATTCACCCCTCCACTTT.

This clone was recorded at least ten times. V and J are TRBV6-6 and TRBJ2-1; D gene ambiguous. Germline V gene data show CDR1 as MNHNY and CDR2 as SVGAGI (reference sequence). The CDR3 length is 14 residues. Trimming removed 5 bases at V and 5 bases at J, with 13 bases between. This CDR3 is CASSPRSLNNEQFF. The CDR3 nucleotides read TGTGCCAGCAGTCCCCGGTCTTTGAACAATGAGCAGTTCTTC.

This clone has ten or more counts. The chain carries TRBV7-9 and TRBJ1-4, with a possible D match to TRBD1 (6 bases). Germline V gene lookup returns CDR1 SEHNR and CDR2 FQNEAQ (reference sequence). V was shortened by 5 bases and J by 4 bases, with 11 bases between the two germline ends. There are 14 residues in the CDR3. The CDR3: CASSPGRGNEKLFF. Written as DNA, the CDR3 is TGTGCCAGCAGCCCCGGCAGGGGTAATGAAAAACTGTTTTTT. Complete variable domain (other parts from reference TRBV7-9 and TRBJ1-4): DTGVSQNPRHKITKRGQNVTFRCDPISEHNRLYWYRQTLGQGPEFLTYFQNEAQLEKSRLLSDRFSAERPKGSFSTLEIQRTEQGDSAMYLCASSPGRGNEKLFFGSGTQLSVL.

This clone was counted at least ten times. This chain connects TRBV2 to TRBJ1-6; TRBD1 agrees at 7 bases. The germline gives CDR1 SNHLY, CDR2 FYNNEI. With 5 bases clipped from V and 10 bases from J, the junction kept 8 bases outside the gene matches. This CDR3 spans 14 amino acids. Here the CDR3 DNA reads TGTGCCAGCAGTTCGCGGGACAGATACTCACCCCTCCACTTT. Its protein is CASSSRDRYSPLHF.

Ten or more counts support this clone. The chain's CDR3 is CASRGQFSYSGNTIYF. DNA of the CDR3: TGTGCCAGCAGGGGACAGTTCTCCTACTCTGGAAACACCATATATTTT. The rearrangement uses TRBV2 and TRBJ1-3, with TRBD1 matching 7 bases. The CDR3 covers 16 residues. Trimming removed 6 bases from V and 0 bases from J; junction bases left unmatched: 8. Germline values: CDR1 SNHLY, CDR2 FYNNEI.

This clone was seen repeatedly, ten times or more. The rearrangement joins TRBV19 to TRBJ2-7, with 7 bases fitting TRBD1. The CDR3 totals 13 residues. V dropped 7 bases and J dropped 3; count of bases not matched to a gene: 6. Germline V gene lookup returns CDR1 LNHDA and CDR2 SQIVND (reference sequence). Written as DNA, the CDR3 is TGTGCCAGTACCACAGGGGCGGTCTACGAGCAGTACTTC. Its protein is CASTTGAVYEQYF.

This clone has a count of ten or more. The chain couples TRBV5-6 to TRBJ1-2, with a tentative D call TRBD1 (6 bases). Germline CDR1 and CDR2: SGHDT and YYEEEE. CDR3 length: 13 residues. Trimming took off 1 base at V and 4 bases at J, with 8 bases between the two ends. CDR3 in amino acids: CASSLWTAYGYTF. The CDR3 nucleotides read TGTGCCAGCAGCTTGTGGACAGCCTATGGCTACACCTTC.

This clone was counted many times. J is TRBJ2-1 and V is TRBV11-3; the D gene is possibly TRBD1 (7 bases). The CDR3 has 18 amino acids. Trimming took off 0 bases at V and 0 bases at J, with 15 bases between the two ends. The V gene's germline CDR1 is SGHNT and CDR2 YENEEA. Written as DNA, the CDR3 is TGTGCCAGCAGCTTAGATCAGGGGGGCTCGAGCTCCTACAATGAGCAGTTCTTC. Protein: CASSLDQGGSSSYNEQFF.

This clone was counted at least ten times. The V and J genes are TRBV7-3 and TRBJ2-5; TRBD2 might be the D (7 bases). V was trimmed by 4 bases and J by 5 bases, leaving 17 bases between them. The CDR3 length is 15 residues. Germline-derived CDR1 and CDR2 are SGHTA and FQGTGA. CDR3 residues: CASSSRGGRGETQYF. In DNA, the CDR3 is TGTGCCAGCAGCTCCCGAGGGGGGAGGGGGGAGACCCAGTACTTC.

In its sample, this clone was seen many times. CDR3: CASSVTMNTEAFF. CDR3 coding DNA: TGTGCCAGCAGCGTGACTATGAACACTGAAGCTTTCTTT. The chain is built from TRBV6-1 and TRBJ1-1; D is uncertain. The CDR3 length is 13 residues. Trimming left V 6 bases short and J 0 bases short, with 8 bases between. In germline, CDR1 is MNHNS, CDR2 SASEGT.

This clone was seen ten or more times. V usage is TRBV30 and J usage is TRBJ1-5, with D tentatively TRBD1 (6 bases). Trimming took off 0 bases at V and 10 bases at J, with 16 bases between the two ends. In germline, CDR1 is GTSNPN, CDR2 SVGIG (reference sequence). This CDR3 spans 14 amino acids. The CDR3, as DNA: TGTGCCTGGAGTGTTGGGGGCAGCGTCGGACCCCAGCATTTT. It specifies CAWSVGGSVGPQHF.

Many counts were recorded for this clone. The chain recombines TRBV10-1 with TRBJ1-1, with 7 bases identical to TRBD1. The CDR3 extends over 13 amino acids. Germline CDR1 reads WNHNN; CDR2 reads SYGVQD (reference sequence). J gave up 4 bases and V 9 bases, and 8 bases lay outside the gene matches. The CDR3 DNA reads TGCGCCAGTTCCCGGGACAGAAGCACTGAAGCTTTCTTT. Translation: CASSRDRSTEAFF.

Many counts were recorded for this clone. CDR3 amino acids: CASRLPGTGNEKLFF. CDR3 sequence (DNA): TGTGCCAGTAGACTTCCCGGGACAGGGAATGAAAAACTGTTTTTT. The chain joins TRBV19 to TRBJ1-4, with 9 bases aligning to TRBD1. This CDR3 has 15 amino acids. V lost 6 bases, J lost 5 bases, and 7 bases stayed unmatched. CDR1 is LNHDA and CDR2 is SQIVND in the germline V gene (reference sequence). The whole variable domain, filled in from reference TRBV19 and TRBJ1-4, reads DGGITQSPKYLFRKEGQNVTLSCEQNLNHDAMYWYRQDPGQGLRLIYYSQIVNDFQKGDIAEGYSVSREKKESFPLTVTSAQKNPTAFYLCASRLPGTGNEKLFFGSGTQLSVL.

This clone was observed many times. J is TRBJ1-1 and V is TRBV6-5; the D gene is possibly TRBD1 (5 bases). The CDR3 spans 15 residues. V lost 3 bases and J lost 1, with 12 bases in between. Germline V gives CDR1 MNHEY, CDR2 SVGAGI. CDR3 loop: CASSYAGRENTEAFF. CDR3 in DNA: TGTGCCAGCAGTTATGCGGGACGGGAGAACACTGAAGCTTTCTTT.

There are many counts of this clone. This sequence joins TRBV2 and TRBJ2-5; no firm D call. The ends were cut back, 1 base at V and 7 bases at J, with 16 bases in the middle. Germline V CDR1 and CDR2: SNHLY, FYNNEI. CDR3 size: 15 residues. Written as DNA, the CDR3 is TGTGCCAGCAGTGAAGTTGAAGGTATCCCAGGGACCCAGTACTTC. Translating it yields CASSEVEGIPGTQYF. Supplemented by reference TRBV2 and TRBJ2-5, the full variable domain reads EPEVTQTPSHQVTQMGQEVILRCVPISNHLYFYWYRQILGQKVEFLVSFYNNEISEKSEIFDDQFSVERPDGSNFTLKIRSTKLEDSAMYFCASSEVEGIPGTQYFGPGTRLLVL.